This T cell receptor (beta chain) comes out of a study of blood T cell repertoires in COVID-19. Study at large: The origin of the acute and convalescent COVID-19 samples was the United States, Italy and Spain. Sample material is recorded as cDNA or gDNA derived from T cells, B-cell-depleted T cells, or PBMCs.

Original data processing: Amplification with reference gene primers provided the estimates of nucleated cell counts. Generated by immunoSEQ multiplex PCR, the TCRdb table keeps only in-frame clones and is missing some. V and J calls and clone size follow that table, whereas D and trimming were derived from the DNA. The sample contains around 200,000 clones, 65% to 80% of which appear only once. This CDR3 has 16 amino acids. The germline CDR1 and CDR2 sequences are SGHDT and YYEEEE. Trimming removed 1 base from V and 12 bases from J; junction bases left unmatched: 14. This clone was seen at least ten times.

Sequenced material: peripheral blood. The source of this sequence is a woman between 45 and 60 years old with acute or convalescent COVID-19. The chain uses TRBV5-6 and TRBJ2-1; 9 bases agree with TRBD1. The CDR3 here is CASSLFLDRGTRGQFF. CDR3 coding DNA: TGTGCCAGCAGCTTGTTCTTGGACAGGGGCACACGCGGGCAGTTCTTC. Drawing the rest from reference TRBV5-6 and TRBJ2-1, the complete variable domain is DAGVTQSPTHLIKTRGQQVTLRCSPKSGHDTVSWYQQALGQGPQFIFQYYEEEERQRGNFPDRFSGHQFPNYSSELNVNALLLGDSALYLCASSLFLDRGTRGQFFGPGTRLTVL.